These 25 T cell receptor beta chains were all obtained from the same sample, sequenced in a study of blood T cell repertoires in COVID-19. Using immunoSEQ multiplex PCR, the repertoire was profiled, and TCRdb retains in-frame clones only, with some absent. The sample lists fewer than 200,000 clones, approximately 90% occurring once. Sequencing was carried out using peripheral blood. These receptors were obtained from a man aged 60 to 69 with acute or convalescent COVID-19.

V usage is TRBV7-7 and J usage is TRBJ2-5; D possibly corresponds to TRBD2 (5 bases). CDR1 and CDR2 (germline): SSHAT, FNYEAQ (reference sequence). V was clipped by 3 bases and J by 5 bases, with 13 bases between them. The CDR3 is 14 amino acids. The DNA of the CDR3 is TGTGCCAGCAGCTTCGGGAAGGCGACGGAGACCCAGTACTTC. Protein: CASSFGKATETQYF.

This chain uses TRBV11-2 with TRBJ1-1, with D uncertain. The CDR3 length is 15 residues. Germline V gene lookup returns CDR1 SGHAT and CDR2 FQNNGV. V lost 1 base to trimming and J lost 4 bases, with 13 bases between them. This CDR3 reads CASSLAGGWITEAFF. The CDR3 bases are TGTGCCAGCAGCTTAGCGGGAGGATGGATCACTGAAGCTTTCTTT.

This chain connects TRBV18 to TRBJ2-2; D is possibly TRBD1 (6 bases). Germline V CDR1 and CDR2: KGHSH, LQKENI. V was pared by 3 bases and J by 4 bases, with 12 bases between. The CDR3 loop spans 15 amino acids. Here the CDR3 reads CASSPSRQVTGELFF. The CDR3 coding sequence is TGTGCCAGCTCACCTTCTAGACAGGTCACCGGGGAGCTGTTTTTT.

The chain has TRBV9 and TRBJ2-3; 12 positions agree with TRBD2. The CDR3 has 17 amino acids. V was clipped by 4 bases and J by 2 bases; unmatched bases: 8. CDR1 SGDLS and CDR2 YYNGEE come from the germline V gene. The CDR3 bases are TGTGCCAGCAGCCTTATTCTAGCGGGGGGGCCCACAGATACGCAGTATTTT. It codes for CASSLILAGGPTDTQYF.

J is TRBJ2-4 and V is TRBV29-1, with a tentative D call TRBD2 (7 bases). Germline V lookup: CDR1 SQVTM, CDR2 ANQGSEA. Trimming removed 2 bases from V and 8 bases from J, with 10 bases in between. The length of the CDR3 is 12 residues. CDR3: CSVERGGDIQYF. The CDR3 DNA sequence: TGCAGCGTTGAAAGAGGGGGGGACATTCAGTACTTC. The variable domain in full, with the rest retrieved from reference TRBV29-1 and TRBJ2-4, is SAVISQKPSRDICQRGTSLTIQCQVDSQVTMMFWYRQQPGQSLTLIATANQGSEATYESGFVIDKFPISRPNLTFSTLTVSNMSPEDSSIYLCSVERGGDIQYFGAGTRLSVL.

This clone occurred once. This rearrangement joins TRBV5-4 to TRBJ2-7, with 9 nucleotides matching TRBD1. The CDR3 is 16 amino acids. V lost 4 bases to trimming and J lost 4 bases; unmatched junction nucleotides: 12. Looked up from germline, CDR1 is SGHNT and CDR2 is YYREEE (reference sequence). DNA for the CDR3: TGTGCCAGCAGCACCTACAGGGGGCTTACAGCATACGAGCAGTACTTC. It specifies CASSTYRGLTAYEQYF.

This clone was counted between two and nine times. The chain joins TRBV6-2 or TRBV6-3 to TRBJ1-1; D possibly corresponds to TRBD1 (5 bases). V was pared by 0 bases and J by 7 bases, with 9 bases between. There are 13 residues in the CDR3. CDR1 is MNHEY, CDR2 SVGEGT, per germline. The DNA of the CDR3 is TGTGCCAGCAGTTACTCCCCGGGACTTGAAGCTTTCTTT. Protein sequence: CASSYSPGLEAFF.

V gene TRBV13 combines with J gene TRBJ1-1; D is unclear. This CDR3 spans 15 amino acids. In germline, CDR1 is PRHDT, CDR2 FYEKMQ (reference sequence). Trimming pared 1 base from V and 0 bases from J, leaving 9 bases between. CDR3 DNA sequence: TGTGCCAGCAGCTTAGTCGGCGGCTTGAACACTGAAGCTTTCTTT. As protein: CASSLVGGLNTEAFF.

The chain employs TRBV5-1 and TRBJ1-4; maybe TRBD1 (6 bases). The CDR3 is 13 residues long. Trimming pared 6 bases from V and 7 bases from J, leaving 13 bases between. The germline gives CDR1 SGHRS, CDR2 YFSETQ. This CDR3 is CASTRDKGEKLFF. CDR3 DNA sequence: TGCGCCAGCACCCGGGACAAGGGTGAAAAACTGTTTTTT.

The chain carries TRBV30 and TRBJ2-1, with 9 positions matching TRBD1. Germline values: CDR1 GTSNPN, CDR2 SVGIG (reference sequence). V trimming: 2 bases; J trimming: 4 bases; junction bases outside the gene matches: 9. The CDR3 spans 16 residues. The CDR3 DNA is TGTGCCTGGAGTCCCCCGACAGGGGGTTCTTACAATGAGCAGTTCTTC. Amino acid sequence: CAWSPPTGGSYNEQFF.

This clone was seen more than once but under ten times. The gene calls are TRBV2 and TRBJ1-1; TRBD1 might be the D (5 bases). V gave up 6 bases and J gave up 0 bases, with 14 bases separating them. The CDR3 is 15 amino acids. The V gene's germline CDR1 is SNHLY and CDR2 FYNNEI. The CDR3 loop is CASSLKGNMNTEAFF. Here the CDR3 DNA reads TGTGCCAGCAGCCTTAAGGGGAACATGAACACTGAAGCTTTCTTT.

The chain links TRBV5-5 to TRBJ2-1; 7 bases match TRBD2. The CDR3 covers 15 residues. Germline-derived CDR1 and CDR2 are SGHKS and YYEKEE (reference sequence). Unmatched junction bases numbered 8, after V lost 4 bases and J lost 4 bases. For the CDR3, the DNA is TGTGCCAGCAGCCTGGGGGGGAGGATTTACAATGAGCAGTTCTTC. Protein: CASSLGGRIYNEQFF.

V and J are TRBV15 and TRBJ2-1; 7 bases align to TRBD2. Per germline, CDR1 LNHNV and CDR2 YYDKDF (reference sequence). The length of the CDR3 is 16 residues. V lost 0 bases and J lost 0; bases outside the gene matches: 2. The CDR3 nucleotides are TGTGCCACCAGCAGAGATGGGGGGGTCTCCTACAATGAGCAGTTCTTC. Translated, it gives CATSRDGGVSYNEQFF.

DNA for the CDR3: TGTGCCAGCAGTTTAATGGGGCAGGAAGCTTTCTTT. Amino acids: CASSLMGQEAFF. This chain joins TRBV6-5 and TRBJ1-1, with a tentative D call TRBD1 (5 bases). V was clipped by 4 bases and J by 8 bases, with 11 bases between them. Germline lookup yields CDR1 MNHEY and CDR2 SVGAGI. CDR3 length: 12 amino acids.

The gene calls are TRBV5-1 and TRBJ1-2; possibly TRBD1 for D (5 bases). The germline V gene has CDR1 SGHRS and CDR2 YFSETQ. CDR3 size: 13 residues. V lost 0 bases, J lost 8 bases, and 11 bases lay in between. The CDR3 reads CASSLEGVEGYTF. The CDR3 nucleotides are TGCGCCAGCAGCTTGGAAGGGGTAGAAGGCTACACCTTC.

The chain combines TRBV5-6 with TRBJ2-3, with TRBD1 as a possible D gene (6 bases). The CDR3 runs 14 residues. In germline, CDR1 is SGHDT, CDR2 YYEEEE. V gave up 8 bases and J gave up 2 bases, with 15 bases separating them. The CDR3 region is CASGGQRLTDTQYF. Here the CDR3 DNA reads TGTGCCAGTGGTGGACAGCGCCTCACAGATACGCAGTATTTT.

The gene calls are TRBV7-2 and TRBJ2-3, with D maybe TRBD2 (6 bases). Germline values: CDR1 SGHTA, CDR2 FQGNSA. Trimming took off 0 bases at V and 1 base at J, with 11 bases between the two ends. The CDR3 length is 16 residues. In nucleotides, the CDR3 is TGTGCCAGCAGCTTAGCGTGGGGCGGGGGCACAGATACGCAGTATTTT. Amino acids: CASSLAWGGGTDTQYF. Supplemented by reference TRBV7-2 and TRBJ2-3, the full variable domain reads GAGVSQSPSNKVTEKGKDVELRCDPISGHTALYWYRQSLGQGLEFLIYFQGNSAPDKSGLPSDRFSAERTGGSVSTLTIQRTQQEDSAVYLCASSLAWGGGTDTQYFGPGTRLTVL.

J is TRBJ2-3 and V is TRBV5-4, with D perhaps TRBD2 (5 bases). The germline V and J ends were trimmed by 0 bases and 2 bases, with 16 bases remaining between them. This CDR3 has 17 amino acids. Germline-derived CDR1 and CDR2 are SGHNT and YYREEE (reference sequence). The CDR3 sequence: CASSLGVGLAFTDTQYF. The CDR3 region has the DNA TGTGCCAGCAGCTTGGGGGTAGGGCTAGCCTTCACAGATACGCAGTATTTT.

The chain joins TRBV2 to TRBJ1-1; D perhaps matches TRBD1 (5 bases). The germline V gene has CDR1 SNHLY and CDR2 FYNNEI. This CDR3 contains 14 residues. V was shortened by 6 bases and J by 1 base, with 12 bases between the two germline ends. CDR3 loop: CASRGAVQNTEAFF. The CDR3 nucleotides are TGTGCCAGCAGAGGGGCAGTGCAGAACACTGAAGCTTTCTTT.

The chain employs TRBV9 and TRBJ2-7, with 9 bases matching TRBD1. Germline CDR1 reads SGDLS; CDR2 reads YYNGEE. CDR3 length: 15 amino acids. Trimming cost V 4 bases and J 4 bases; bases outside gene matches: 9. CDR3 bases: TGTGCCAGCAGCCCCGACACCGGGACAGGGTACGAGCAGTACTTC. Translating gives CASSPDTGTGYEQYF.

Of note for this clone: This CDR3 is missing its conserved last phenylalanine or tryptophan, likely due to a read error. The rearrangement uses TRBV6-5 and TRBJ1-6, with D hard to call. V lost 6 bases to trimming and J lost 9 bases, with 9 bases between them. This CDR3 spans 12 amino acids. Germline CDR1 reads MNHEY; CDR2 reads SVGAGI. The CDR3 here is CASSRERSPLHL. Written as DNA, the CDR3 is TGTGCCAGCAGCCGGGAGCGTTCACCCCTCCACCTT.

This clone was counted between two and nine times. The chain has TRBV7-9 and TRBJ1-5; perhaps TRBD1 as D (5 bases). Trimming cost V 4 bases and J 2 bases, with 6 bases left between them. From germline, CDR1 is SEHNR and CDR2 FQNEAQ (reference sequence). The CDR3 totals 13 residues. The CDR3, as DNA: TGTGCCAGCAGCTGGGGGGGCAATCAGCCCCAGCATTTT. Translating gives CASSWGGNQPQHF.

The CDR3 DNA sequence: TGTGCCAGCAGTTACCTAGCGGGCTCGAACACCGGGGAGCTGTTTTTT. Its translation is CASSYLAGSNTGELFF. The chain employs TRBV6-2 or TRBV6-3 and TRBJ2-2; 8 nucleotides align to TRBD2. This CDR3 is built from 16 residues. The V gene's germline CDR1 is MNHEY and CDR2 SVGEGT. Germline trimming cut 2 bases from V and 0 bases from J; bases unmatched to any gene: 2.

The genes are TRBV6-6 and TRBJ2-4; the D gene is possibly TRBD2 (5 bases). Germline CDR1 is MNHNY and CDR2 is SVGAGI (reference sequence). Trimming took 6 bases from V and 6 from J, leaving 21 bases between them. The CDR3 is 16 residues long. The CDR3 is CASRFTSSLRGNIQYF. CDR3 coding DNA: TGTGCCAGCAGGTTTACTAGTTCCCTCCGGGGAAACATTCAGTACTTC.

V gene TRBV18 combines with J gene TRBJ2-1, with TRBD2 identical over 11 bases. The CDR3 totals 16 residues. Per germline, CDR1 KGHSH and CDR2 LQKENI. Germline trimming cut 3 bases from V and 7 bases from J; bases unmatched to any gene: 8. For the CDR3, the DNA is TGTGCCAGCTCACCGGTCCAGGCTAGCGGGAGGAATGAGCAGTTCTTC. It yields the protein CASSPVQASGRNEQFF.